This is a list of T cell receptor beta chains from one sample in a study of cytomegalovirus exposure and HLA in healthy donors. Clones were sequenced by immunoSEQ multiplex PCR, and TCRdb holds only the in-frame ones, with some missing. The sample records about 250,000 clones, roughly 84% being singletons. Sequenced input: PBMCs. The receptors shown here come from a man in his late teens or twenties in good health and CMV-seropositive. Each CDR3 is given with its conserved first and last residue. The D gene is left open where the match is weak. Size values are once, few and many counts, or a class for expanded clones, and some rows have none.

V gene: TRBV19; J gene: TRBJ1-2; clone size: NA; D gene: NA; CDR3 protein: CASSIAQFGYTF; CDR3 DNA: TGTGCCAGTAGTATAGCGCAGTTCGGCTACACCTTC
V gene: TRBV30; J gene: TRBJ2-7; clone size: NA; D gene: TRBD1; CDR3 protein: CAWKTGGLLGEQYF; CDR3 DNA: TGTGCCTGGAAAACAGGGGGCCTCCTGGGAGAGCAGTACTTC
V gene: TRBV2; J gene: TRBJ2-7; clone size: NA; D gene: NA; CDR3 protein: CASIGSARTAAYEQYF; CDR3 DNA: TGTGCCAGCATTGGGTCGGCCAGGACAGCCGCCTACGAGCAGTACTTC
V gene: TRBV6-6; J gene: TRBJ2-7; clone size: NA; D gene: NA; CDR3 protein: CASNNRPNEQYF; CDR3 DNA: TGTGCCAGCAATAACAGACCCAACGAGCAGTACTTC
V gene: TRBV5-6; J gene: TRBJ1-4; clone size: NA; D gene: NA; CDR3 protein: CASSLSRVSVNEKLFF; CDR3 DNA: TGTGCCAGCAGCTTGTCAAGGGTTTCCGTTAATGAAAAACTGTTTTTT
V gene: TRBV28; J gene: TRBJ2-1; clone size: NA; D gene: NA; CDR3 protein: CASSQLGPSYNEQFF; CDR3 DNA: TGTGCCAGCAGCCAATTGGGGCCCTCCTACAATGAGCAGTTCTTC
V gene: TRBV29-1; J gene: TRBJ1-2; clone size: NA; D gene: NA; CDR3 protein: CSADSFNYGYTF; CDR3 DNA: TGCAGCGCCGACTCGTTTAACTATGGCTACACCTTC
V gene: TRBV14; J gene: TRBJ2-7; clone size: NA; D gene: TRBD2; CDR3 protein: CASSQVGGRREQYF; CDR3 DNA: TGTGCCAGCAGCCAAGTTGGCGGGAGGCGTGAGCAGTACTTC
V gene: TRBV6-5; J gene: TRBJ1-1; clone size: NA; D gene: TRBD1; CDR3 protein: CASSHRGTEAFF; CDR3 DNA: TGTGCCAGCAGTCACAGGGGAACTGAAGCTTTCTTT
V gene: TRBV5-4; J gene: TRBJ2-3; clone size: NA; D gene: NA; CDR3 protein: CASSSPTDTQYF; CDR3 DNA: TGTGCCAGCAGCTCCCCCACGGATACGCAGTATTTT
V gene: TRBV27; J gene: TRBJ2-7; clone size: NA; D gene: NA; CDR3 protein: CASSLTRGLGEQYF; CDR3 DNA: TGTGCCAGCAGTTTAACTCGGGGGTTGGGCGAGCAGTACTTC
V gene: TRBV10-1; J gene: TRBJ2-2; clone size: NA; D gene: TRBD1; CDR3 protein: CASSSTGGTGELFF; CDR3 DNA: TGCGCCAGCAGTAGTACAGGGGGCACCGGGGAGCTGTTTTTT
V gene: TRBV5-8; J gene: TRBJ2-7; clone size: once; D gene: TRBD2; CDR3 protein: CASSLARDYGYEQYF; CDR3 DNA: TGTGCCAGCAGCTTGGCTCGGGACTACGGCTACGAGCAGTACTTC
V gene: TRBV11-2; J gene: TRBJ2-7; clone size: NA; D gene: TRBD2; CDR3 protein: CASSFGLAASYEQYF; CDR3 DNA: TGTGCCAGCAGCTTCGGACTAGCGGCTTCCTACGAGCAGTACTTC
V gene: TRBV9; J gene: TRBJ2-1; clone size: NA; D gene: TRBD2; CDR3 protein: CASSVGPPGAGGNEQFF; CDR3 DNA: TGTGCCAGCAGCGTAGGTCCTCCAGGGGCGGGAGGCAATGAGCAGTTCTTC
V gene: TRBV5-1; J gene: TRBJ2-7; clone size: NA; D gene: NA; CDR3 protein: CASSLEGASTYEQYF; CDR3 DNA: TGCGCCAGCAGCTTGGAAGGGGCTAGCACCTACGAGCAGTACTTC
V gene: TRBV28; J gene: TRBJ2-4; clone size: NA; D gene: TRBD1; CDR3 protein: CASSLLTGQGSIQYF; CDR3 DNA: TGTGCCAGCAGCCTGCTTACAGGACAGGGGAGCATTCAGTACTTC
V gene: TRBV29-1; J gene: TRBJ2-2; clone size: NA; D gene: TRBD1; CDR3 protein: CSASRDRGRPGELFF; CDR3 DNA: TGCAGCGCAAGCCGGGACAGGGGGCGCCCCGGGGAGCTGTTTTTT